This T cell receptor (beta chain) is drawn from a study of cytomegalovirus exposure and HLA in healthy donors. TCRdb keeps only in-frame clones here, not all; method: immunoSEQ multiplex PCR. The sample has about 200,000 clones; approximately 86% are singletons. This clone has just one count. What it recognizes is unknown. This CDR3 spans 14 amino acids. Losses at the gene ends were 6 bases for V and 5 bases for J; bases not matched to a gene: 6. Germline CDR1 is MDHEN and CDR2 is SYDVKM. Study conclusions and caveats: A few CMV-associated chains were confirmed in vitro to be specific for CMV antigens. Most TCR sequences were seen very rarely across donors, but some public TCRs occurred in many. Investigators reported 150 to 200 TCR beta chains as tied to cytomegalovirus.

The rearrangement joins TRBV28 to TRBJ1-2, with 10 bases that match TRBD1. This TCR was sampled from a woman younger than 35 in good health and CMV-seronegative. Sequenced material: PBMCs. The CDR3 DNA sequence: TGTGCCAGCAGGACAGGGGGCGCTTTTTATGGCTACACCTTC. This encodes CASRTGGAFYGYTF.